This T cell receptor (beta chain) was found in a study of beta chain features in type 1 diabetes. The authors reverse transcribed all of the isolated RNA, so sequencing captured expressed TCRB transcripts. Assay used: immunoSEQ multiplex PCR; TCRdb lists only in-frame clones, some missing. The table shows around 160,000 clones, with about 8.1% occurring only once. Notes on the study in general: Moderately but significantly shorter TCRB CDR3s were found in Type 1 diabetes patients in all four CD4+ subsets.

V lost 5 bases to trimming and J lost 2 bases, with 13 bases between them. CDR1 is SGHTA and CDR2 is FQGNSA in the germline V gene. The length of the CDR3 is 15 residues. This clone was seen only a few times. Its target is unknown. This TCR derives from a woman aged 18-29 years with type 1 diabetes. The V call is TRBV7-2, the J call TRBJ2-1; possibly TRBD2 for D (6 bases). Material for sequencing was central memory CD4+ T cells from blood. The CDR3 bases are TGTGCCAGCAGCGTTTGGGGGGACGCCTACAATGAGCAGTTCTTC. Its protein is CASSVWGDAYNEQFF.